The rows below give T cell receptor beta chains drawn from one sample of a study of blood T cell repertoires in COVID-19. TCRdb's copy holds only in-frame clones and misses some; the assay was immunoSEQ multiplex PCR. The table records around 170,000 clones, roughly three quarters of them present only once. Input material: peripheral blood. Receptors were obtained from an elderly woman with COVID-19, enrolled during active disease. CDR3s include the opening cysteine and the closing phenylalanine or tryptophan. Fields, in order: CDR3 DNA, CDR3 protein, V gene, clone size, CDR3 length, D gene, J gene. A D gene is named only where the DNA matches it firmly. Clone size is given for some rows only: seen once, a few or many times, or a class if the clone is expanded.

DNA: TGTGCCAGCAGCCCTGGCGGGAGGGCCTCAGAGACCCAGTACTTC
CDR3: CASSPGGRASETQYF
V: TRBV9
size: NA
length: 15
D: TRBD2
J: TRBJ2-5

DNA: TGTGCCAGCAGCTCGGGAGGGGGGGCAGGAGGCTACACCTTC
CDR3: CASSSGGGAGGYTF
V: TRBV3-1/TRBV3-2
size: NA
length: 14
D: NA
J: TRBJ1-2

DNA: TGTGCCAGCAGGCCTACTAGCGTACGCACCGGGGAGCTGTTTTTT
CDR3: CASRPTSVRTGELFF
V: TRBV7-2
size: NA
length: 15
D: TRBD2
J: TRBJ2-2

DNA: TGTGCCAGCAGCTTGGGTCTTTACGAGCAGTACTTC
CDR3: CASSLGLYEQYF
V: TRBV5-5
size: NA
length: 12
D: NA
J: TRBJ2-7

DNA: TGTGCCAGCTCACCAGGGGCTGCTAACTATGGCTACACCTTC
CDR3: CASSPGAANYGYTF
V: TRBV18
size: NA
length: 14
D: NA
J: TRBJ1-2

DNA: TGTGCCAGCAGCTTATACGGAGTAGCCTCGAATCAGCCCCAGCATTTT
CDR3: CASSLYGVASNQPQHF
V: TRBV7-2
size: NA
length: 16
D: NA
J: TRBJ1-5

DNA: TGTGCCAGCAGCTTAGGGGGGGACACTGAAGCTTTCTTT
CDR3: CASSLGGDTEAFF
V: TRBV7-2
size: NA
length: 13
D: NA
J: TRBJ1-1

DNA: TGTGCCAGCTCACAAATCGGACTAGCGGGAACCAATGAGCAGTTCTTC
CDR3: CASSQIGLAGTNEQFF
V: TRBV18
size: NA
length: 16
D: TRBD2
J: TRBJ2-1

DNA: TGTGCCTGGAGTGAGGAGACAGGGGTCGGCTACACCTTC
CDR3: CAWSEETGVGYTF
V: TRBV30
size: many
length: 13
D: TRBD1
J: TRBJ1-2

DNA: TGTGCCAGCAGCCCACCTATCGGACAGGGAGCCTACGAGCAGTACTTC
CDR3: CASSPPIGQGAYEQYF
V: TRBV7-9
size: NA
length: 16
D: TRBD1
J: TRBJ2-7

DNA: TGCGCCAGCAGCTTGGTTGGGACAGCGGATGAAAAACTGTTTTTT
CDR3: CASSLVGTADEKLFF
V: TRBV5-1
size: NA
length: 15
D: TRBD1
J: TRBJ1-4

DNA: TGTGCCAGCAGTTTAGACAAGAGAAACACCATATATTTT
CDR3: CASSLDKRNTIYF
V: TRBV28
size: NA
length: 13
D: NA
J: TRBJ1-3

DNA: TGTGCCAGCAGTGTTAGCGGGGGGAACACCGGGGAGCTGTTTTTT
CDR3: CASSVSGGNTGELFF
V: TRBV2
size: NA
length: 15
D: TRBD2
J: TRBJ2-2

DNA: TGCGCCAGCAGCTTATCCTCCGGGACAGCCCAAGAGACCCAGTACTTC
CDR3: CASSLSSGTAQETQYF
V: TRBV5-1
size: NA
length: 16
D: TRBD1
J: TRBJ2-5

DNA: TGTGCCAGCAGTTACTCCCAGGTCGGCTATGGCTACACCTTC
CDR3: CASSYSQVGYGYTF
V: TRBV6-5
size: NA
length: 14
D: NA
J: TRBJ1-2

DNA: TGTGCCAGCACTCGGGGGGGCAGAGCTAACTATGGCTACACCTTC
CDR3: CASTRGGRANYGYTF
V: TRBV6-5
size: NA
length: 15
D: NA
J: TRBJ1-2

DNA: TGTGCCAGCAGCCCATCTGGGACAGCAAATAATTCACCCCTCCACTTT
CDR3: CASSPSGTANNSPLHF
V: TRBV9
size: NA
length: 16
D: TRBD1
J: TRBJ1-6

DNA: TGCGCCAGCAGCCCGGGACAGCACTACGAGCAGTACTTC
CDR3: CASSPGQHYEQYF
V: TRBV4-1
size: NA
length: 13
D: TRBD1
J: TRBJ2-7

DNA: TGTGCCAGCAGGCAAGCGGGACTCACAGATACGCAGTATTTT
CDR3: CASRQAGLTDTQYF
V: TRBV5-4
size: NA
length: 14
D: TRBD2
J: TRBJ2-3

DNA: TGTGCCATCAGCCAGACCGGACAGGGAGGCACAGATACGCAGTATTTT
CDR3: CAISQTGQGGTDTQYF
V: TRBV10-3
size: NA
length: 16
D: TRBD1
J: TRBJ2-3

DNA: TGTGCCTGGAGTACGGCAGGGGTGACTGAAGCTTTCTTT
CDR3: CAWSTAGVTEAFF
V: TRBV30
size: NA
length: 13
D: NA
J: TRBJ1-1

DNA: TGTGCCAGCAGTCCCTTTCTAGGGAACACCGGGGAGCTGTTTTTT
CDR3: CASSPFLGNTGELFF
V: TRBV6-5
size: NA
length: 15
D: NA
J: TRBJ2-2

DNA: TGTGCCAGCAGTACTAGCGGGAGCAAGAATGAGCAGTTCTTC
CDR3: CASSTSGSKNEQFF
V: TRBV6-5
size: NA
length: 14
D: TRBD2
J: TRBJ2-1

DNA: TGTGCCACCAGTGACACACAGGGTCCAAAACTTTATCCTAGCACAGATACGCAGTATTTT
CDR3: CATSDTQGPKLYPSTDTQYF
V: TRBV24-1
size: NA
length: 20
D: NA
J: TRBJ2-3

DNA: TGTGCCAGCGGCGGACAGGTCCGGAGGAGCGAGCAGTACTTC
CDR3: CASGGQVRRSEQYF
V: TRBV6-6
size: NA
length: 14
D: TRBD1
J: TRBJ2-7

DNA: TGCGCCAGCAGTTCGGGGAGGGGCAACGAGCAGTACTTC
CDR3: CASSSGRGNEQYF
V: TRBV4-1
size: NA
length: 13
D: TRBD2
J: TRBJ2-7

DNA: TGTGCCAGCAGCTTGGCAGGGGGAGACTTGGGCTACACCTTC
CDR3: CASSLAGGDLGYTF
V: TRBV5-4
size: NA
length: 14
D: TRBD1
J: TRBJ1-2

DNA: TGTGCCAGCAGCCCCCTCGACCGACAGGGTGTGTACGAGCAGTACTTC
CDR3: CASSPLDRQGVYEQYF
V: TRBV11-2
size: few
length: 16
D: TRBD1
J: TRBJ2-7

DNA: TGTGCCGTCGGGCAGGGGGCCGGGACTGAAGCTTTCTTT
CDR3: CAVGQGAGTEAFF
V: TRBV10-3
size: NA
length: 13
D: TRBD1
J: TRBJ1-1

DNA: TGCGCCAGCAGCCCAGCCCGAGGGGCAGGGGGCTTTTCACCCCTCCACTTT
CDR3: CASSPARGAGGFSPLHF
V: TRBV5-1
size: many
length: 17
D: TRBD1
J: TRBJ1-6

DNA: TGTGCCAGCAGTGAGTCCCGGGACAGGGGCCAACGGCGGAATGAGCAGTTCTTC
CDR3: CASSESRDRGQRRNEQFF
V: TRBV6-1
size: NA
length: 18
D: TRBD1
J: TRBJ2-1

DNA: TGTGCCAGCAGCCAAGATCAGGGACTAGCGGGAGAAAATGAGCAGTTCTTC
CDR3: CASSQDQGLAGENEQFF
V: TRBV14
size: NA
length: 17
D: TRBD2
J: TRBJ2-1

DNA: TGTGCCAGCAGCCCCTTGGCGGGGGCCACAGATACGCAGTATTTT
CDR3: CASSPLAGATDTQYF
V: TRBV5-6
size: NA
length: 15
D: NA
J: TRBJ2-3

DNA: TGTGCCAGCAGAAAATTGGGAGGGAATTCACCCCTCCACTTT
CDR3: CASRKLGGNSPLHF
V: TRBV6-5
size: NA
length: 14
D: NA
J: TRBJ1-6

DNA: TGTGCCAGCAGTTCGGGACAGGGACTCTTGGAAGGAAACACCATATATTTT
CDR3: CASSSGQGLLEGNTIYF
V: TRBV28
size: NA
length: 17
D: TRBD1
J: TRBJ1-3

DNA: TGTGCCACCGGGGGGTCCACGGGGCAGCCCCAGCATTTT
CDR3: CATGGSTGQPQHF
V: TRBV24-1
size: NA
length: 13
D: NA
J: TRBJ1-5

DNA: TGTGCCAGCAGTTACGACCGCTGGACAGGGATCGGTCAGCCCCAGCATTTT
CDR3: CASSYDRWTGIGQPQHF
V: TRBV6-2/TRBV6-3
size: NA
length: 17
D: TRBD1
J: TRBJ1-5

DNA: TGTGCCAGTAGCCGACAGGGAACTGGTGGCTACACCTTC
CDR3: CASSRQGTGGYTF
V: TRBV19
size: NA
length: 13
D: TRBD1
J: TRBJ1-2

DNA: TGCGCCAGCAGCTTGTTACAGGGTAGTCGAGATACGCAGTATTTT
CDR3: CASSLLQGSRDTQYF
V: TRBV5-1
size: once
length: 15
D: NA
J: TRBJ2-3

DNA: TGTGCCAGTAGCATTGGGCAGGGTGTTTCCTACGAGCAGTACTTC
CDR3: CASSIGQGVSYEQYF
V: TRBV19
size: NA
length: 15
D: NA
J: TRBJ2-7

DNA: TGTGCCAGCGGTACGCGGACTAGCGACACCGGGGAGCTGTTTTTT
CDR3: CASGTRTSDTGELFF
V: TRBV6-6
size: NA
length: 15
D: TRBD2
J: TRBJ2-2

DNA: TGTGCCATCAGTGAGGGGGAGGGAGAGACCCAGTACTTC
CDR3: CAISEGEGETQYF
V: TRBV10-3
size: NA
length: 13
D: TRBD2
J: TRBJ2-5

DNA: TGTGCCAGCAGCCCACCCTTCCGGGACAGGGGTTTTAGACGGAATGGCTACACCTTC
CDR3: CASSPPFRDRGFRRNGYTF
V: TRBV7-9
size: NA
length: 19
D: TRBD1
J: TRBJ1-2

DNA: TGTGCCAGCAGTACAGGGACAGGGGCCCTCTTC
CDR3: CASSTGTGALF
V: TRBV6-2/TRBV6-3
size: NA
length: 11
D: TRBD1
J: TRBJ2-7

DNA: TGTGCCAGCAGCCCCTGGACTAGCGGGAACAATGAGCAGTTCTTC
CDR3: CASSPWTSGNNEQFF
V: TRBV7-2
size: few
length: 15
D: TRBD2
J: TRBJ2-1

DNA: TGTGCCAGCACTCCGGAGACAGGACTTCACTATGGCTACACCTTC
CDR3: CASTPETGLHYGYTF
V: TRBV9
size: NA
length: 15
D: NA
J: TRBJ1-2

DNA: TGTGCCAGCAGCTTCAGGACAGGGGGAGACACCGGGGAGCTGTTTTTT
CDR3: CASSFRTGGDTGELFF
V: TRBV13
size: NA
length: 16
D: TRBD1
J: TRBJ2-2

DNA: TGTGCCAGCAGTCTCCAGGGGGCTTCCACAGATACGCAGTATTTT
CDR3: CASSLQGASTDTQYF
V: TRBV28
size: NA
length: 15
D: TRBD1
J: TRBJ2-3

DNA: TGTGCCAGTAGTCCATGGACAGGTCACTATGGCTACACCTTC
CDR3: CASSPWTGHYGYTF
V: TRBV19
size: NA
length: 14
D: TRBD1
J: TRBJ1-2

DNA: TGTGCCAGCAGCTTAGACTATGGCAGCTCTGGAAACACCATATATTTT
CDR3: CASSLDYGSSGNTIYF
V: TRBV7-2
size: NA
length: 16
D: NA
J: TRBJ1-3

DNA: TGTGCCAGCAGCTTAAAACGGGTTGAAGCTTTCTTT
CDR3: CASSLKRVEAFF
V: TRBV7-2
size: NA
length: 12
D: NA
J: TRBJ1-1

DNA: TGTGCCAGCAGTCCCGACACCTATGGCTACACCTTC
CDR3: CASSPDTYGYTF
V: TRBV12-3/TRBV12-4
size: NA
length: 12
D: NA
J: TRBJ1-2

DNA: TGTGCCAGCAAGCAAGCCGGGACTAGTATCGTGGCCAGTGACTTC
CDR3: CASKQAGTSIVASDF
V: TRBV5-4
size: NA
length: 15
D: TRBD2
J: TRBJ2-4

DNA: TGTGCCAGCTCACCTCGAACAGGGAACCCTTACAATGAGCAGTTCTTC
CDR3: CASSPRTGNPYNEQFF
V: TRBV18
size: NA
length: 16
D: NA
J: TRBJ2-1